This T cell receptor (beta chain) was profiled in a study of cytomegalovirus exposure and HLA in healthy donors. The CDR3 sequence is 15 residues long. The V end was cut by 0 bases, the J end by 6 bases, with 14 bases between. Germline V gene data show CDR1 as LGHNT and CDR2 as FRNRAP. Comments on this clone: Its antigen is as yet unknown.

The table came from immunoSEQ multiplex PCR; TCRdb's copy has only in-frame clones and leaves some out. The table lists over 150,000 clones, roughly 85% of them singletons. General study findings and limits: Rarity held for most TCR sequences, but there were some public TCRs that occurred in many donors. According to a subsequent analysis, TCR clusters from the first cohort were inclined to appear together in the roughly 120 validation repertoires.

V usage is TRBV12-5 and J usage is TRBJ1-1; tentative D call: TRBD1 (5 bases). The sample taken for sequencing was PBMCs. This receptor was identified in a young man in good health and CMV-seropositive. Written as DNA, the CDR3 is TGTGCTAGTGGTTTGGTACTTGGAGGGGCGGCTGAAGCTTTCTTT. It codes for CASGLVLGGAAEAFF.